These 13 T cell receptor beta chains were sequenced from one sample in a study of blood T cell repertoires in COVID-19. Using immunoSEQ multiplex PCR, the repertoire was profiled, and TCRdb retains in-frame clones only, with some absent. The sample has tens of thousands of clones; about four fifths are singletons. Sequencing input: peripheral blood. The source of these receptors is a human donor in a cohort sampled during active COVID-19.

This clone occurred once. The J gene is TRBJ1-2, the V gene TRBV7-9; 10 bases line up with TRBD1. CDR1 and CDR2 from the germline V gene are SEHNR and FQNEAQ (reference sequence). V shed 5 bases and J 5 bases; nucleotides not matched to a gene: 8. The CDR3 runs to 15 residues. In DNA form, the CDR3 reads TGTGCCAGCAGCCCTACGGGACAGGGGTTTTATGGCTACACCTTC. The encoded protein is CASSPTGQGFYGYTF.

V is TRBV10-3 and J is TRBJ2-7, with a possible D match to TRBD1 (6 bases). Germline values: CDR1 ENHRY, CDR2 SYGVKD. The V gene lost 10 bases and the J gene lost 0 bases, with 16 bases spanning the gap. The length of the CDR3 is 14 residues. The CDR3 bases are TGTGCCACCTGGACAGCCTCTTACTCCTACGAGCAGTACTTC. It translates to CATWTASYSYEQYF.

This clone was observed once. The V and J genes are TRBV18 and TRBJ2-7; a weak D match, TRBD1 (5 bases). The CDR3 length is 14 residues. V lost 3 bases and J 2 bases, leaving 11 bases between the germline ends. Germline loops: CDR1 KGHSH, CDR2 LQKENI. The CDR3, as DNA: TGTGCCAGCTCACCGGCAGGGAAAACCTACGAGCAGTACTTC. It codes for CASSPAGKTYEQYF. Using reference TRBV18 and TRBJ2-7 for the parts outside the CDR3, the full variable domain is NAGVMQNPRHLVRRRGQEARLRCSPMKGHSHVYWYRQLPEEGLKFMVYLQKENIIDESGMPKERFSAEFPKEGPSILRIQQVVRGDSAAYFCASSPAGKTYEQYFGPGTRLTVT.

This CDR3 reads CASSELSRAAFF. CDR3 in DNA: TGTGCCAGCAGTGAATTGAGCAGGGCAGCTTTCTTT. V usage is TRBV25-1 and J usage is TRBJ1-1, with D possibly being TRBD1 (5 bases). CDR1 MGHDK and CDR2 SYGVNS come from the germline V gene. V was shortened by 1 base and J by 10 bases, with 10 bases between the two germline ends. This CDR3 region has 12 residues.

The rearrangement links TRBV27 to TRBJ1-6; D perhaps matches TRBD1 (6 bases). Trimming removed 6 bases at V and 9 bases at J, with 21 bases between. This CDR3 spans 16 amino acids. The germline gives CDR1 MNHEY, CDR2 SMNVEV (reference sequence). The CDR3 nucleotides are TGTGCCAGCAGCCCATTAGGAGCGGGGGCGTTTTCACCCCTCCACTTT. It is translated as CASSPLGAGAFSPLHF.

The CDR3 coding sequence is TGTGCCATCAGTGAGTCGCAGTCTCAGCCCCAGCATTTT. As protein: CAISESQSQPQHF. V gene TRBV10-3 combines with J gene TRBJ1-5, with no clear D. Per the germline V gene, CDR1 is ENHRY and CDR2 is SYGVKD. V lost 0 bases, J lost 6 bases, and 6 bases lay in between. The CDR3 has 13 amino acids.

The chain is built from TRBV10-3 and TRBJ2-7; 7 positions match TRBD2. CDR3 length: 14 amino acids. V was clipped by 11 bases and J by 0 bases; unmatched bases: 10. The V gene's germline CDR1 is ENHRY and CDR2 SYGVKD. Written as DNA, the CDR3 is TGTGCCGCACGGGAGGACCTAAACTCCTACGAGCAGTACTTC. Protein sequence: CAAREDLNSYEQYF.

This CDR3 reads CSATPGGYTF. DNA for the CDR3: TGCAGTGCTACACCGGGTGGCTACACCTTC. J is TRBJ1-2 and V is TRBV20-1; D not resolved. The CDR3 totals 10 residues. V was trimmed by 4 bases and J by 7 bases, leaving 7 bases between them. CDR1 and CDR2 (germline): DFQATT, SNEGSKA (reference sequence).

The chain joins TRBV4-1 to TRBJ1-5; no firm D call. The CDR3 totals 14 residues. With 0 bases removed from V and 11 bases from J, the gap between germline ends came to 14 bases. Germline V lookup: CDR1 MGHRA, CDR2 YSYEKL. The chain's CDR3 is CASSQDVARVTQHF. As DNA, the CDR3 is TGCGCCAGCAGCCAAGATGTAGCGAGGGTGACCCAGCATTTT.

The chain is built from TRBV4-1 and TRBJ2-5; TRBD1 matches at 7 bases. This CDR3 spans 16 amino acids. The germline CDR1 and CDR2 sequences are MGHRA and YSYEKL. Trimming took 3 bases from V and 4 from J; bases not matched to a gene: 11. This chain's CDR3 is CASSHGTVGDLETQYF. CDR3 bases: TGCGCCAGCAGCCACGGGACAGTGGGTGATCTAGAGACCCAGTACTTC.

This chain links TRBV15 with TRBJ2-6; 12 bases agree with TRBD1. Unmatched junction bases numbered 13, after V lost 3 bases and J lost 1 base. The germline V gene encodes CDR1 LNHNV and CDR2 YYDKDF (reference sequence). This CDR3 has 21 amino acids. The CDR3 loop reads CATSSSSPGQGAFSGANVLTF. The CDR3 DNA is TGTGCCACCAGCAGTTCTTCCCCGGGACAGGGGGCGTTTTCTGGGGCCAACGTCCTGACTTTC.

The chain combines TRBV2 with TRBJ2-7; 12 bases line up with TRBD1. The length of the CDR3 is 15 residues. The germline CDR1 and CDR2 sequences are SNHLY and FYNNEI. V gave up 6 bases and J gave up 3 bases; unmatched junction bases: 6. The DNA of the CDR3 is TGTGCCAGCAGACCCGGGACAGGGGGCTACTACGAGCAGTACTTC. Amino acids: CASRPGTGGYYEQYF.

The chain combines TRBV3-1 (or the pseudogene TRBV3-2) with TRBJ1-4, with D tentatively TRBD1 (5 bases). This CDR3 comprises 18 residues. Germline CDR1 reads LGHDT; CDR2 reads YNNKEL (reference sequence). V lost 0 bases, J lost 1 base, and 15 bases lay in between. CDR3 residues: CASSQDLVIQGTNEKLFF. For the CDR3, the DNA is TGTGCCAGCAGCCAAGATCTAGTTATTCAGGGAACTAATGAAAAACTGTTTTTT.